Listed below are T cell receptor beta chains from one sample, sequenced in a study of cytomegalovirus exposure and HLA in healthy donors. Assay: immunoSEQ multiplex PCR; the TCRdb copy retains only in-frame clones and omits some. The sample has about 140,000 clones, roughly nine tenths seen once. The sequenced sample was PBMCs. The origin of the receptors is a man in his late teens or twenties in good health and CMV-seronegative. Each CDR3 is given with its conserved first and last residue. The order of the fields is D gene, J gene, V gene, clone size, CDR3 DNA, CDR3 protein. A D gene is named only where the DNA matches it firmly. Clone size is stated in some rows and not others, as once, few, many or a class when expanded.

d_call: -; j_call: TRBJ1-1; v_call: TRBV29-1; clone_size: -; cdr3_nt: TGCAGCGTAGCACCCAGGATGAACACTGAAGCTTTCTTT; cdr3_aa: CSVAPRMNTEAFF
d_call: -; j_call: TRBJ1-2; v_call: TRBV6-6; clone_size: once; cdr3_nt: TGTGCCAGCGTTCAACAGGGAGATGGGGGCTACACCTTC; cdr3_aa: CASVQQGDGGYTF
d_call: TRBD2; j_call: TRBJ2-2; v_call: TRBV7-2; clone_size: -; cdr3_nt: TGTGCCAGCAGCTTAGGCTTAGCGGGAGGGCCCGGGGAGCTGTTTTTT; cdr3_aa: CASSLGLAGGPGELFF
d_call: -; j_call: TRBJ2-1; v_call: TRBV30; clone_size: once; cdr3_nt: TGTGCCTGGAGTGTACGCCAGAGGTGGTTCTTC; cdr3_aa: CAWSVRQRWFF
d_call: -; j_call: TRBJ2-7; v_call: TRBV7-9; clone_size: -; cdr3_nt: TGTGCCAGCAGTCTAATGACTCCCACGACCTACGAGCAGTACTTC; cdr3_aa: CASSLMTPTTYEQYF
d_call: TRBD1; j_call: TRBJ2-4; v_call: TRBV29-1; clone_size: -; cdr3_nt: TGCAGCGTTGACCCAGGACAGGGAACCATTCAGTACTTC; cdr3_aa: CSVDPGQGTIQYF
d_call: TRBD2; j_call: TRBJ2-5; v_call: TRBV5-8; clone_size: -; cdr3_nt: TGTGCCAGCAGCCCCTGGACTAGCTGGCAAGAGACCCAGTACTTC; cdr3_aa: CASSPWTSWQETQYF
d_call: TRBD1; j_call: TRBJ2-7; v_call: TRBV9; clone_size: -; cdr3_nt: TGTGCCAGCAGCCCTTACTCGACAGGGAGCTCCTACGAGCAGTACTTC; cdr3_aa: CASSPYSTGSSYEQYF
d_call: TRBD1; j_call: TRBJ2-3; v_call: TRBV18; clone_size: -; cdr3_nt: TGTGCCAGCTCAGCGGACAGGGTTTTAACAGATACGCAGTATTTT; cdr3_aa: CASSADRVLTDTQYF
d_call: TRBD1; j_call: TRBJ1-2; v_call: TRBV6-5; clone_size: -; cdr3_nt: TGTGCCAGCAGTTACGGGACAGTCAGGCCGAACTATGGCTACACCTTC; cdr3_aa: CASSYGTVRPNYGYTF
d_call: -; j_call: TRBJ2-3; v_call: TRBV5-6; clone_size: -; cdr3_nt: TGTGCCAGCAGCTTGGCCGGAACAGCCTGGAGGAATACGCAGTATTTT; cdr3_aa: CASSLAGTAWRNTQYF
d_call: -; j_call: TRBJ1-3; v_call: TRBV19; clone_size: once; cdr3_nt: TGTGCCAGTGCAGACACCTCTGGAAACACCATATATTTT; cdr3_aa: CASADTSGNTIYF
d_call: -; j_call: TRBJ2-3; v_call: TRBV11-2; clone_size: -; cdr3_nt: TGTGCCAGCAGCCCAACAGCAGATACGCAGTATTTT; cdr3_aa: CASSPTADTQYF
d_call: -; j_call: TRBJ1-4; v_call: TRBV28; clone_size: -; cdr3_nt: TGTGCCAGCAGTTCTGGACAGATTAATGAAAAACTGTTTTTT; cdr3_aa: CASSSGQINEKLFF
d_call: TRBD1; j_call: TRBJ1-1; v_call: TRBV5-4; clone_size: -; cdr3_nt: TGTGCCAGCAGGCCTGAGACAGGGGGCACTGAAGCTTTCTTT; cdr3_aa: CASRPETGGTEAFF
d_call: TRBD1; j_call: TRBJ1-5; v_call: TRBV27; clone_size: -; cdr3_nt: TGTGCCAGCAGTCTGACCACAGGGGGCTCCAATCAGCCCCAGCATTTT; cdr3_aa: CASSLTTGGSNQPQHF
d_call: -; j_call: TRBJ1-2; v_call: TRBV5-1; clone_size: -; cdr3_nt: TGCGCCAGCAGAAACGAGCTCTATGGCTACACCTTC; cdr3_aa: CASRNELYGYTF
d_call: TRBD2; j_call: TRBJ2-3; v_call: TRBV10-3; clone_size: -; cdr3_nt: TGTGCCATCAGAGGACTAGCGGGAGTAGATACGCAGTATTTT; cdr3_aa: CAIRGLAGVDTQYF
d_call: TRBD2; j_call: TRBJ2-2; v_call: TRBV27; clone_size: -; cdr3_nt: TGTGCCAGCAGTCCCAGCGGGGCCTACACCGGGGAGCTGTTTTTT; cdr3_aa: CASSPSGAYTGELFF
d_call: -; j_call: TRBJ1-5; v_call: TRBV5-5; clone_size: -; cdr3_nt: TGTGCCAGCAGCTTGGCAGGGGCGAGCAATCAGCCCCAGCATTTT; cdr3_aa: CASSLAGASNQPQHF
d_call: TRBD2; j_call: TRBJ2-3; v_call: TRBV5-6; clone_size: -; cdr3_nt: TGTGCCAGCAGCTTGTATCCGGGACTAGAGAGCACAGATACGCAGTATTTT; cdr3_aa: CASSLYPGLESTDTQYF
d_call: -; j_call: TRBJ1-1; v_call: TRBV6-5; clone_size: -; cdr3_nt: TGTGCCAGCAGTCCAAACGGGGATGAAGCTTTCTTT; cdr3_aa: CASSPNGDEAFF
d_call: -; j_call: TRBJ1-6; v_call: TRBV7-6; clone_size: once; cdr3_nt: TGTGCCAGCAGGGGGATGGGCGGGATCTCTAATTCACCCCTCCACTTT; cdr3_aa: CASRGMGGISNSPLHF
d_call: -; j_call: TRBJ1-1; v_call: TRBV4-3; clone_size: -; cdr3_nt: TGCGCCAGCAGCCAAGGGTCCGGGAACACTGAAGCTTTCTTT; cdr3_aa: CASSQGSGNTEAFF
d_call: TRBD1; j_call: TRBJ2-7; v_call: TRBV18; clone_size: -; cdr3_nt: TGTGCCAGCTCACCTTACAGGGGACGGGGTCCGGGAGAGCAGTACTTC; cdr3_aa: CASSPYRGRGPGEQYF
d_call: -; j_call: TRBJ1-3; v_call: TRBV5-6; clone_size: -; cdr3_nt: TGTGCCAGCAGCTTGCCCGGGACATCACGAAACACCATATATTTT; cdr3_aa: CASSLPGTSRNTIYF
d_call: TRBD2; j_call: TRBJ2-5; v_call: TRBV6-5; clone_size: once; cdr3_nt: TGTGCCAGCAGTTACTCAACTAGCGAAGAGACCCAGTACTTC; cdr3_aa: CASSYSTSEETQYF
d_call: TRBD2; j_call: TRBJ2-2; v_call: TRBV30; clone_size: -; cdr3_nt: TGTGCCTGGAGACGGGAGGCCGGGACTAGCGGGGGGCCAGTGGGGAGCGGGGAGCTGTTTTTT; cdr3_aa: CAWRREAGTSGGPVGSGELFF
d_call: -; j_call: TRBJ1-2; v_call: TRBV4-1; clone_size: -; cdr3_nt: TGCGCCAGCAGCCAAGATCCAGGGGCAGAGGGCTACACCTTC; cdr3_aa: CASSQDPGAEGYTF
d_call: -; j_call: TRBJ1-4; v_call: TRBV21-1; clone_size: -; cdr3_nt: TGTGCCAGCAGCAATGGATCGAGGCGGACTAATGAAAAACTGTTTTTT; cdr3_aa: CASSNGSRRTNEKLFF
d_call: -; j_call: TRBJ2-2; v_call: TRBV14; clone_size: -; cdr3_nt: TGTGCCAGCAGCCAACTATCTAACACCGGGGAGCTGTTTTTT; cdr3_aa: CASSQLSNTGELFF
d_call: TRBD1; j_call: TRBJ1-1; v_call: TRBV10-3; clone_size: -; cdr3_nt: TGTGCCATCAGTGAACAGGGGGCGGACACTGAAGCTTTCTTT; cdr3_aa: CAISEQGADTEAFF
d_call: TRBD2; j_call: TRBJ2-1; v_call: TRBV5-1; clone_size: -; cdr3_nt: TGCGCCAGCAGCTTTCCGGGGGTCACTAGCGCCGTACCAAGCAATGAGCAGTTCTTC; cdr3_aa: CASSFPGVTSAVPSNEQFF
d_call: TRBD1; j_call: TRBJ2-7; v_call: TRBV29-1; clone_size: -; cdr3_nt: TGCAGCGGTGCCGAAGGACAGGGGTACGAGCAGTACTTC; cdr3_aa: CSGAEGQGYEQYF
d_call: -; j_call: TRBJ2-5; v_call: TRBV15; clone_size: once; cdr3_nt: TGTGCCACCAGCAGAGATCGGCGGGGTCAAGAGACCCAGTACTTC; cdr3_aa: CATSRDRRGQETQYF
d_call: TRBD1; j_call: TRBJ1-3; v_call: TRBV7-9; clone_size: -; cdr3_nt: TGTGCCAGCTCGGGACAGGGCGGAGGAAACACCATATATTTT; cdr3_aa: CASSGQGGGNTIYF
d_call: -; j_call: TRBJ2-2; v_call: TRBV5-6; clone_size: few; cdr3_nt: TGTGCCAGCAGCCGGCGAGGCCTTGTAACCGGGGAGCTGTTTTTT; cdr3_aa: CASSRRGLVTGELFF
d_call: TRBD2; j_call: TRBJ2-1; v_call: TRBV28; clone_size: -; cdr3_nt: TGTGCCAGCAGCTCCCCGACGGGAACTAGCGGGAGGGGGCAGTTCTTC; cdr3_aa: CASSSPTGTSGRGQFF
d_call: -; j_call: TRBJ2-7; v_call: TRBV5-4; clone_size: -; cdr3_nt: TGTGCCAGCAGCTCTTGGGGCTACTACGAGCAGTACTTC; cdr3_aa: CASSSWGYYEQYF
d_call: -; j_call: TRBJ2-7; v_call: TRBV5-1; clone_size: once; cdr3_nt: TGCGCCAGCAGCTTGGCCGGGTCAGAGCAGTACTTC; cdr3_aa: CASSLAGSEQYF
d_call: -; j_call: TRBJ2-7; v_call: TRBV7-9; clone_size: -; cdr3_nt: TGTGCCAGCAGCTTCGAGCAGGGGCCCTACGAGCAGTACTTC; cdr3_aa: CASSFEQGPYEQYF
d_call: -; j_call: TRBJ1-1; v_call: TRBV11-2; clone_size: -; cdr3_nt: TGTGCCAGCAGCTTAGCTATGTACACTGAAGCTTTCTTT; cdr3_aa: CASSLAMYTEAFF
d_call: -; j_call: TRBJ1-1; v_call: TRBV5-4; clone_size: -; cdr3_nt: TGTGCCAGCGTCAAGGAGCCGCGAAGGATGGCTTTCTTT; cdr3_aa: CASVKEPRRMAFF
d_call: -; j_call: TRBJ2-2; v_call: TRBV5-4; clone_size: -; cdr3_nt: TGTGCCAGCAGCTTCAGGGGTGCCGGGGAGCTGTTTTTT; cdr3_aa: CASSFRGAGELFF
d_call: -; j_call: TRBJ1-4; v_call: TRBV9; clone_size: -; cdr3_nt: TGTGCCAGCAGCGCCGCGTTTGGGTCGGGAAAACTGTTTTTT; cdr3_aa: CASSAAFGSGKLFF
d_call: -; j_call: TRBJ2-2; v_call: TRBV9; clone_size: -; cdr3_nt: TGTGCCAGCAGAACCAACAGGGCTACCGGGGAGCTGTTTTTT; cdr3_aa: CASRTNRATGELFF